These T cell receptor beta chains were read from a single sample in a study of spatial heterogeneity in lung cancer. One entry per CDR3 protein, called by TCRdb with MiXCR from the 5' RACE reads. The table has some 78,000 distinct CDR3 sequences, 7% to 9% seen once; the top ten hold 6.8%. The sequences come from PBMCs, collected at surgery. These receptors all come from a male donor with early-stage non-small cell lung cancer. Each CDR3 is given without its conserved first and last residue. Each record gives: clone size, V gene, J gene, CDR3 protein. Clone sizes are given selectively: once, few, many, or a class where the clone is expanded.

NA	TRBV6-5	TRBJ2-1	ASRRQGSSYSEQF
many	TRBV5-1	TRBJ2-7	ASSSAQDHEQY
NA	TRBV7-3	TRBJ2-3	ASSHKGDTQY
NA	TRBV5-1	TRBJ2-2	ASSLNSGELF
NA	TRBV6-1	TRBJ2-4	ASRGGTPKNIQY
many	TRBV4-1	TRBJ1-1	ASSQDLVFLNTEAF
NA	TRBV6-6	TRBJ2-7	ASSYTGDYEQY
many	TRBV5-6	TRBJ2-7	ASSLANKGYEQY
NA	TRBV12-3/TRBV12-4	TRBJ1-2	ASTLMGGFYGYT
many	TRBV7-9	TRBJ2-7	ASSYSGKADEQY
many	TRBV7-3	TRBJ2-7	ASSLTPAGMDEQY
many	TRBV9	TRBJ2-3	ASSVDRQGLDDTQY
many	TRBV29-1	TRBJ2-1	SVEPGVNEQF
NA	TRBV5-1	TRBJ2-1	ASSLALGRNEQF
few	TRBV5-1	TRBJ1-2	ASSLDWEYGYT
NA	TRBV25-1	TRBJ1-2	ASSASKGAGYGYT
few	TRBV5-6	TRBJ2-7	ASSGGQEIYEQY
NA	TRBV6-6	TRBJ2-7	ASLPTGTGTNEQY
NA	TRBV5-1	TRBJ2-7	ASSLMGGSYEQY
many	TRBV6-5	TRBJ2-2	ASRPGRASFTGELF
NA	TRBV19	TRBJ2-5	ASSYRTGSGETQY
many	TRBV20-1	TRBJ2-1	SASREGGNEQF
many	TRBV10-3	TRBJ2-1	AISETQGALNEQF
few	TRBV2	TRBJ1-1	ATRGYEAF
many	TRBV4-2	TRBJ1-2	ASSQGGGNANYGYT
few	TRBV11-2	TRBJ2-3	ASSLGPQGPQY
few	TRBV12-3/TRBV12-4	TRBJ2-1	ASSKDGQAYNEQF
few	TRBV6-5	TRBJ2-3	ASSLLGGSTDTQY
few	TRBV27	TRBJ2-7	ASSRQGGHYEQY
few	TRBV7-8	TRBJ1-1	ASSLAVGRKVLLNTEAF
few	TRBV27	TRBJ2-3	ASSLGQGGDTQY
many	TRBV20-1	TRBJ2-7	SARRLAGLYEQY
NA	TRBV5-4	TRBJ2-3	ASSPEFSGRTDTQY
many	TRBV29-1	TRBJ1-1	SVGGVAAEAF